What follows is one T cell receptor (beta chain) and its context. Its antigen is not identified. This entry is derived from a study of shared clonotypes between healthy human individuals. Whole-study context: Those who served as donors were two women and a few men between the ages of 18 and 49. Overall study findings and caveats: Sequencing depth was predicted to influence how clonotypes are shared among donors. Generally, naive subsets came out with larger estimated richness than memory subsets. Naive CD4 clonotypes were shared across a handful of donors at 5% to 6%.

Measured with immunoSEQ multiplex PCR; TCRdb has only the in-frame clones, and not every one. This repertoire shows millions of clones, more than 90% found once; its top ten account for under 0.15%. There are 14 residues in the CDR3. Germline loops: CDR1 SGHNT, CDR2 YYREEE (reference sequence). The V and J ends lost 3 bases and 4 bases respectively, with 12 bases between them. The chain uses TRBV5-4 and TRBJ2-3; no clear D gene. The sample consisted of naive CD4+ T cells sorted from blood. Regarding subset: CD45RA+ positively selected. The receptor's source is a man younger than 35 in good health. The CDR3 here is CASSYRDRADTQYF. CDR3 bases: TGTGCCAGCAGCTACCGCGACCGAGCAGATACGCAGTATTTT.